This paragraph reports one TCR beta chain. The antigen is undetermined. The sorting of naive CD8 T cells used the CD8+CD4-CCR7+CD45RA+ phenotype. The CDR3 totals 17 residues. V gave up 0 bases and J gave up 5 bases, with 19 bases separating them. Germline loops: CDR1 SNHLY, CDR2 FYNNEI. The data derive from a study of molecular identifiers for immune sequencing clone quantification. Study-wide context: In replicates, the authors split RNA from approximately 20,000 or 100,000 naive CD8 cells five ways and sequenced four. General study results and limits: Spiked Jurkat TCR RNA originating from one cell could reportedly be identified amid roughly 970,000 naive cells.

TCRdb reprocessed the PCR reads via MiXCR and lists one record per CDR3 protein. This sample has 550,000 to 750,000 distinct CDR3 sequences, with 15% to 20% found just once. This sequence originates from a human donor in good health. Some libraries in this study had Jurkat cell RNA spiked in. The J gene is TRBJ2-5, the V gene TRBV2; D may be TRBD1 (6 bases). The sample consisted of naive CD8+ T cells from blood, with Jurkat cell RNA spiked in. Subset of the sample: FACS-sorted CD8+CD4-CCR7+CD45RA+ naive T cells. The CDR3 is CASSEALPRAGEETQYF. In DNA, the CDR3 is TGTGCCAGCAGTGAAGCGCTTCCGCGGGCAGGGGAGGAGACCCAGTACTTC.